What follows are 28 T cell receptor beta chains derived from one specimen sequenced in a study of T cells in Graves' hyperthyroidism and ophthalmopathy. From RNA transcripts, TCR beta CDR3 regions were amplified. Initially, a first-round RT-PCR of the TCR CDR3 employed the HTBI primer set. MiXCR, applied by TCRdb to the multiplex PCR reads, yields one record per CDR3 protein. The table has more than 650,000 distinct CDR3 sequences, 13% to 15% seen once. The sample was blood. The receptors shown here come from a young woman with Graves' hyperthyroidism.

The chain employs TRBV7-9 and TRBJ1-6, with 8 bases fitting TRBD1. The V and J ends lost 0 bases and 6 bases, in that order; junction bases with no gene match: 7. Germline CDR1 and CDR2: SEHNR and FQNEAQ (reference sequence). This CDR3 comprises 17 residues. The CDR3 here is CASSLAPTTGANSPLHF. The CDR3 DNA follows: TGTGCCAGCAGCTTAGCACCTACGACAGGGGCTAATTCACCCCTCCACTTT.

In its sample, this clonotype was seen many times. The V call is TRBV18, the J call TRBJ2-2; D remains ambiguous. V was shortened by 5 bases and J by 6 bases, with 4 bases between the two germline ends. The CDR3 is 11 amino acids. Per germline, CDR1 KGHSH and CDR2 LQKENI. The CDR3 loop reads CASSSSGELFF. CDR3 DNA: TGTGCCAGCTCATCTTCCGGGGAGCTGTTTTTT.

This clonotype was found many times. V is TRBV11-2 and J is TRBJ2-1; D is unclear. V gave up 5 bases and J gave up 9 bases, with 11 bases separating them. CDR1 is SGHAT, CDR2 FQNNGV, per germline. The CDR3 runs 12 residues. The CDR3 loop is CASSKLLGEQFF. The CDR3 DNA reads TGTGCCAGCAGCAAGCTTCTCGGTGAGCAGTTCTTC.

This clonotype came up a few times. With a much larger clone just one base away, this may be a read error. J is TRBJ2-3 and V is TRBV2; 10 positions agree with TRBD1. Germline V lookup: CDR1 SNHLY, CDR2 FYNNEI. The CDR3 runs 15 residues. CDR3: CAGSGGQGNTDTQYF. The DNA for the CDR3 is TGTGCCGGCAGCGGGGGACAGGGGAACACAGATACGCAGTATTTT. Using reference TRBV2 and TRBJ2-3 for the parts outside the CDR3, the full variable domain is EPEVTQTPSHQVTQMGQEVILRCVPISNHLYFYWYRQILGQKVEFLVSFYNNEISEKSEIFDDQFSVERPDGSNFTLKIRSTKLEDSAMYFCAGSGGQGNTDTQYFGPGTRLTVL.

In regard to this clonotype: The junction departs from the called germline gene at one end, perhaps through a read error. The chain combines TRBV28 with TRBJ2-5; the D gene could be TRBD1 or TRBD2 (6 bases each). Germline V gives CDR1 MDHEN, CDR2 SYDVKM. This CDR3 spans 12 amino acids. CDR3 in DNA: TGTGCCAGCAGTTCGGGGGCGAAGACCCAGTGCTTC. Protein sequence: CASSSGAKTQCF. Supplemented by reference TRBV28 and TRBJ2-5, the full variable domain reads DVKVTQSSRYLVKRTGEKVFLECVQDMDHENMFWYRQDPGLGLRLIYFSYDVKMKEKGDIPEGYSVSREKKERFSLILESASTNQTSMYLCASSSGAKTQCFGPGTRLLVL.

This clonotype was observed at least ten times. The chain has TRBV6-1 and TRBJ1-1; D not resolved. Between the trimmed V and J ends, which lost 4 bases and 1 base, there was a span of 16 bases. CDR1 and CDR2 from the germline V gene are MNHNS and SASEGT. CDR3 length: 16 amino acids. In DNA form, the CDR3 reads TGTGCCAGCAGTGGCGACACATCTACTTGGAACACTGAAGCTTTCTTT. Amino acid sequence: CASSGDTSTWNTEAFF.

Ten or more counts support this clonotype. The V gene is TRBV3-1, the J gene TRBJ1-1; 8 nucleotides match TRBD1. V trimming: 4 bases; J trimming: 1 base; junction bases outside the gene matches: 5. This CDR3 region has 15 residues. From germline, CDR1 is LGHDT and CDR2 YNNKEL (reference sequence). The CDR3 loop reads CASSRRQGSNTEAFF. The CDR3 region has the DNA TGTGCCAGCAGCCGACGACAGGGGTCGAACACTGAAGCTTTCTTT.

This clonotype was observed many times. The chain is built from TRBV12-3 or TRBV12-4 and TRBJ2-3; TRBD2 matches 11 bases. The CDR3 spans 18 residues. Germline trimming cut 6 bases from V and 4 bases from J; bases unmatched to any gene: 15. The CDR3, as DNA: TGTGCCAGCAGCCATAAGCTGATAGCGGGAGGGCGGGCAGATACGCAGTATTTT. It translates to CASSHKLIAGGRADTQYF.

Ten or more counts support this clonotype. The chain combines TRBV12-3 or TRBV12-4 with TRBJ2-7; tentatively, D is TRBD1 (6 bases). There are 16 residues in the CDR3. The V gene lost 1 base and the J gene lost 3 bases, with 16 bases spanning the gap. The chain's CDR3 is CASSLGTVDIFYEQYF. CDR3 coding DNA: TGTGCCAGCAGTTTAGGGACAGTCGACATTTTCTACGAGCAGTACTTC.

The V gene is TRBV12-3 or TRBV12-4, the J gene TRBJ2-1, with 7 bases aligning to TRBD2. The CDR3 is 16 residues long. The junction had 10 bases not matched to a gene; V was cut back by 5 bases and J by 3 bases. This chain's CDR3 is CASSPLSGWNYNEQFF. Here the CDR3 DNA reads TGTGCCAGCAGTCCCCTTAGCGGGTGGAACTACAATGAGCAGTTCTTC.

This clonotype has ten or more counts. This chain connects TRBV6-1 to TRBJ1-2, with D unresolved. The ends were cut back, 8 bases at V and 10 bases at J, with 23 bases in the middle. This CDR3 contains 14 residues. Germline CDR1 is MNHNS and CDR2 is SASEGT. Here the CDR3 reads CASSTGREVPTYTF. CDR3 sequence (DNA): TGTGCCAGCTCAACTGGACGTGAAGTCCCAACCTACACCTTC.

Worth noting for this clonotype: This sequence may be a read error, since a much larger clone differs from it by one base. As DNA, the CDR3 is TGTGCCAGCAACCCAGGGGGAACTAGCGGGACAGCCAAAAACATTCAGTACTTC. Amino acids: CASNPGGTSGTAKNIQYF. This sequence joins TRBV11-2 and TRBJ2-4; 10 bases fit TRBD2. With V trimmed by 7 bases and J by 0 bases, 12 bases remained unmatched. The CDR3 spans 18 residues. Germline CDR1 is SGHAT and CDR2 is FQNNGV.

Only a few counts were recorded for this clonotype. A single base separates this from a much larger clone, so it may be a read error. The chain recombines TRBV30 with TRBJ2-1; the D gene is possibly TRBD2 (5 bases). The CDR3 extends over 15 amino acids. Trimming shortened V by 5 bases and J by 1 base, and 15 bases separated the two germline ends. Germline CDR1 and CDR2: GTSNPN and SVGIG (reference sequence). The CDR3 here is CAWGGEVGSYNEQFF. The CDR3 DNA reads TGTGCCTGGGGAGGAGAAGTGGGGTCCTACAATGAGCAGTTCTTC.

This clonotype has at least ten counts. The chain recombines TRBV13 with TRBJ2-2; D is unresolved. The CDR3 spans 14 residues. From germline, CDR1 is PRHDT and CDR2 FYEKMQ (reference sequence). V shed 4 bases and J shed 2 bases, with 8 bases lying between them. The CDR3 nucleotides are TGTGCCAGCAGCTCATGGGCCAACACCGGGGAGCTGTTTTTT. Its translation is CASSSWANTGELFF.

The chain couples TRBV7-3 to TRBJ2-1, with 10 bases identical to TRBD1. The V gene's germline CDR1 is SGHTA and CDR2 FQGTGA. Germline trimming cut 5 bases from V and 5 bases from J; bases unmatched to any gene: 9. The CDR3 is 16 residues long. This CDR3 reads CASSPGPGTGDNEQFF. The CDR3, as DNA: TGTGCCAGCAGCCCGGGACCCGGGACAGGGGACAATGAGCAGTTCTTC.

The chain couples TRBV4-1 to TRBJ1-1, with D perhaps TRBD1 (6 bases). Germline assignment: CDR1 MGHRA and CDR2 YSYEKL. V dropped 3 bases and J dropped 0 bases, with 23 bases sitting between them. CDR3 length: 19 amino acids. CDR3 in DNA: TGCGCCAGCAGCCAGGGGATCGATGGGGGCGTATTTATGAACACTGAAGCTTTCTTT. Protein sequence: CASSQGIDGGVFMNTEAFF.

This clonotype was seen repeatedly, ten times or more. V usage is TRBV12-3 or TRBV12-4 and J usage is TRBJ1-1; possibly TRBD1 for D (5 bases). Trimming took 3 bases from V and 1 from J, leaving 9 bases between them. The CDR3 is 14 residues long. CDR3 amino acids: CASSFRGGNTEAFF. In nucleotides, the CDR3 is TGTGCCAGCAGTTTCCGGGGGGGGAACACTGAAGCTTTCTTT.

The V gene is TRBV4-1, the J gene TRBJ1-2, with TRBD1 as a possible D gene (5 bases). CDR3 length: 17 residues. Between the trimmed V and J ends, which lost 6 bases and 4 bases, there was a span of 24 bases. Germline V gene sequence: CDR1 MGHRA, CDR2 YSYEKL. The CDR3 here is CASRLGIGGGSTYGYTF. CDR3 DNA: TGCGCCAGCAGACTGGGGATTGGGGGGGGGTCTACCTATGGCTACACCTTC.

This clonotype was seen a few times. The chain carries TRBV12-3 or TRBV12-4 and TRBJ2-7; D may correspond to TRBD1 or TRBD2 (5 bases each). The V end lost 6 bases, the J end lost 1 base, and 16 bases lay between the germline ends. CDR3 length: 15 amino acids. This CDR3 reads CASRPSGTASYEQYF. The DNA of the CDR3 is TGTGCCAGCAGACCCTCCGGGACGGCTTCCTACGAGCAGTACTTC.

This clonotype was detected many times. The rearrangement links TRBV7-9 to TRBJ1-2, with D perhaps TRBD1 (5 bases). The CDR3 runs 15 residues. Germline loops: CDR1 SEHNR, CDR2 FQNEAQ (reference sequence). V was trimmed by 5 bases and J by 2 bases, leaving 15 bases between them. The CDR3 protein is CASSPEAGINYGYTF. The CDR3 region has the DNA TGTGCCAGCAGCCCAGAGGCAGGGATCAACTATGGCTACACCTTC.

This clonotype showed up just a few times. The gene calls are TRBV28 and TRBJ2-6, with 8 bases that match TRBD1. After removal of 8 bases from V and 3 bases from J, the junction contained 6 bases not matched to a gene. The germline gives CDR1 MDHEN, CDR2 SYDVKM. The CDR3 has 15 amino acids. This chain's CDR3 is CASGSGGVGANVLTF. DNA for the CDR3: TGTGCCAGCGGATCAGGGGGCGTTGGGGCCAACGTCCTGACTTTC.

This clonotype was picked up many times. V and J are TRBV6-1 and TRBJ2-1; the D gene is possibly TRBD2 (5 bases). The V end lost 2 bases, the J end lost 4 bases, and 21 bases lay between the germline ends. In germline, CDR1 is MNHNS, CDR2 SASEGT. This CDR3 spans 18 amino acids. The CDR3 nucleotides are TGTGCCAGCAGTGAACCGGACCTAGCCCGGTATACATACAATGAGCAGTTCTTC. This translates into CASSEPDLARYTYNEQFF.

This clonotype appeared a few times. The J gene is TRBJ2-2, the V gene TRBV7-6; D may be TRBD2 (5 bases). The CDR3 has 17 residues. Germline V CDR1 and CDR2: SGHVS, FNYEAQ. The V end was cut by 2 bases, the J end by 1 base, with 14 bases between. In DNA form, the CDR3 reads TGTGCCAGCAGCTTAAGTCTACGGCGGGTGAACACCGGGGAGCTGTTTTTT. Amino acids: CASSLSLRRVNTGELFF.

This clonotype occurred many times. V gene TRBV20-1 combines with J gene TRBJ1-5, with a tentative D call TRBD1 (6 bases). The V gene's germline CDR1 is DFQATT and CDR2 SNEGSKA (reference sequence). CDR3 length: 16 residues. Trimming stripped 3 bases from V and 0 bases from J, with 15 bases between. The CDR3 spells CSASDLNRVSNQPQHF. CDR3 DNA: TGCAGTGCTAGTGACCTCAACAGGGTTAGCAATCAGCCCCAGCATTTT.

The rearrangement uses TRBV28 and TRBJ1-2, with a tentative D call TRBD1 (6 bases). This CDR3 is 14 amino acids long. CDR1 is MDHEN and CDR2 is SYDVKM in the germline V gene. V gave up 7 bases and J gave up 4 bases, with 16 bases separating them. CDR3 residues: CASTRGGFGYGYTF. Written as DNA, the CDR3 is TGTGCCAGCACCCGCGGGGGCTTCGGCTATGGCTACACCTTC.

The sample holds many counts of this clonotype. The V gene is TRBV20-1, the J gene TRBJ2-7; TRBD2 matches at 10 bases. The CDR3 has 14 amino acids. The germline V gene encodes CDR1 DFQATT and CDR2 SNEGSKA (reference sequence). The V and J ends lost 6 bases and 5 bases, in that order; junction bases with no gene match: 10. The CDR3 loop is CSALPLAGVNEQYF. CDR3 in DNA: TGCAGTGCCTTACCTCTAGCGGGAGTCAACGAGCAGTACTTC.

The chain carries TRBV7-9 and TRBJ2-1; 7 nucleotides agree with TRBD2. The CDR3 is 12 residues long. The V gene end was trimmed by 8 bases and the J gene end by 8 bases; junction bases not matched to a gene: 6. CDR1 is SEHNR and CDR2 is FQNEAQ in the germline V gene (reference sequence). The DNA of the CDR3 is TGTGCCAGCGAAGTGGGGGGGGATGAGCAGTTCTTC. Translation: CASEVGGDEQFF.

This clonotype was observed a few times. The chain couples TRBV27 to TRBJ2-7; D gene ambiguous. Germline CDR1 is MNHEY and CDR2 is SMNVEV (reference sequence). The V gene lost 9 bases and the J gene lost 7 bases, with 10 bases spanning the gap. The length of the CDR3 is 10 residues. CDR3 in DNA: TGTGCCAGGCGTCTAAGGGAGCAGTACTTC. Its translation: CARRLREQYF.